Listed here are 17 T cell receptor beta chains from one sample, sequenced in a study of identical twins. Each CDR3 protein gets one entry after TCRdb re-called the 5' RACE reads with MiXCR. The sample includes hundreds of thousands of distinct CDR3 sequences, 20% to 25% of them seen just once. These data were also reused for a study on yellow fever vaccine responses in identical twins.

The source material was CD4+ T cells sorted from blood. All receptors come from a woman younger than 30 in good health.

This chain connects TRBV10-1 to TRBJ2-7, with TRBD2 matching 7 bases. CDR3 length: 14 residues. Trimming cost V 3 bases and J 3 bases; bases outside gene matches: 5. From germline, CDR1 is WNHNN and CDR2 SYGVQD (reference sequence). In DNA form, the CDR3 reads TGCGCCAGCAGTGACGGCGGGACTATCTACGAGCAGTACTTC. It encodes CASSDGGTIYEQYF.

This chain uses TRBV6-4 with TRBJ1-1; 7 bases map to TRBD1. This CDR3 is built from 14 residues. The V and J ends lost 6 bases and 1 base, in that order; junction bases with no gene match: 5. Germline V gene data show CDR1 as MRHNA and CDR2 as SNTAGT. This CDR3 is CASREDRRNTEAFF. The CDR3 DNA sequence: TGTGCCAGCAGAGAGGACAGGAGGAACACTGAAGCTTTCTTT.

The gene calls are TRBV5-1 and TRBJ1-1; weak D call: TRBD1 (6 bases). V gave up 2 bases and J gave up 1 base, with 12 bases separating them. There are 15 residues in the CDR3. The germline V gene has CDR1 SGHRS and CDR2 YFSETQ. The CDR3 sequence: CASSLRGSGNTEAFF. Here the CDR3 DNA reads TGCGCCAGCAGCTTAAGGGGGAGTGGGAACACTGAAGCTTTCTTT.

This clonotype was picked up a small number of times. The rearrangement links TRBV25-1 to TRBJ1-1, with 11 bases identical to TRBD1. Germline V CDR1 and CDR2: MGHDK, SYGVNS. CDR3 size: 16 residues. After removal of 8 bases from V and 1 base from J, the junction contained 9 bases not matched to a gene. The CDR3 reads CASRRTGGLWNTEAFF. The DNA for the CDR3 is TGTGCCAGCCGGAGGACAGGGGGCTTATGGAACACTGAAGCTTTCTTT.

The chain has TRBV4-2 and TRBJ2-6; D might be TRBD2 (5 bases). CDR1 LGHNA and CDR2 YNFKEQ come from the germline V gene. The V end was cut by 0 bases, the J end by 0 bases, with 15 bases between. CDR3 length equals 19 residues. CDR3 DNA sequence: TGTGCCAGCAGCCAAGACACTAGTAGTCGAGGCTCTGGGGCCAACGTCCTGACTTTC. It codes for CASSQDTSSRGSGANVLTF.

The chain employs TRBV6-6 and TRBJ1-6; D remains unclear. The CDR3 sequence is 12 residues long. Trimming took off 6 bases at V and 7 bases at J, with 7 bases between the two ends. Germline CDR1 MNHNY, CDR2 SVGAGI (reference sequence). CDR3 amino acids: CASRTWNSPLHF. In nucleotides, the CDR3 is TGTGCCAGCAGAACATGGAATTCACCCCTCCACTTT.

This clonotype was counted between two and nine times. The chain has TRBV4-1 and TRBJ2-6; TRBD1 is a possible D gene (5 bases). Trimming removed 3 bases at V and 3 bases at J, with 9 bases between. CDR1 MGHRA and CDR2 YSYEKL come from the germline V gene. The CDR3 extends over 15 amino acids. CDR3 loop: CASSHLGVGANVLTF. CDR3 nucleotide sequence: TGCGCCAGCAGCCACCTAGGGGTTGGGGCCAACGTCCTGACTTTC.

The chain employs TRBV24-1 and TRBJ2-2; TRBD1 matches at 10 bases. Trimming took 10 bases from V and 5 from J; bases not matched to a gene: 12. From germline, CDR1 is KGHDR and CDR2 SFDVKD. This CDR3 region has 16 residues. DNA of the CDR3: TGTGCCACATCGGGGACAGGGGTTTTTCGAACCGGGGAGCTGTTTTTT. Translating it yields CATSGTGVFRTGELFF.

This clonotype was detected only a few times. J is TRBJ2-2 and V is TRBV24-1; no definite D call. The CDR3 runs to 16 residues. Trimming removed 0 bases from V and 1 base from J, with 8 bases in between. Per germline, CDR1 KGHDR and CDR2 SFDVKD. CDR3 DNA: TGTGCCACCAGTGATTTGCAATCTTGGAACACCGGGGAGCTGTTTTTT. It translates to CATSDLQSWNTGELFF.

The chain is built from TRBV10-3 and TRBJ2-1; 11 nucleotides match TRBD1. This CDR3 region has 14 residues. Germline V gives CDR1 ENHRY, CDR2 SYGVKD. Trimming at V came to 6 bases and at J to 8 bases, leaving 6 bases not matched to a gene. The CDR3 DNA follows: TGTGCCATCAGACCGGGACAGGGGGGGGATGAGCAGTTCTTC. Translating it yields CAIRPGQGGDEQFF.

The chain couples TRBV4-1 to TRBJ1-6, with 7 bases identical to TRBD1. Germline V lookup: CDR1 MGHRA, CDR2 YSYEKL. The CDR3 covers 15 residues. V lost 4 bases to trimming and J lost 14 bases; unmatched junction nucleotides: 14. The CDR3 is CASSPGQPVNVTLHF. In DNA form, the CDR3 reads TGCGCCAGCAGCCCGGGACAGCCAGTTAATGTGACCCTCCACTTT.

The chain carries TRBV7-3 and TRBJ2-2; no reliable D call. The CDR3 loop spans 16 amino acids. Trimming stripped 1 base from V and 1 base from J, with 10 bases between. Germline V lookup: CDR1 SGHTA, CDR2 FQGTGA. CDR3 amino acids: CASSLRDPWNTGELFF. The DNA of the CDR3 is TGTGCCAGCAGCTTAAGAGACCCATGGAACACCGGGGAGCTGTTTTTT.

The V and J genes are TRBV15 and TRBJ2-5, with 9 bases that match TRBD2. The CDR3 covers 18 residues. CDR1 is LNHNV and CDR2 is YYDKDF in the germline V gene (reference sequence). The V gene end was trimmed by 0 bases and the J gene end by 5 bases; junction bases not matched to a gene: 13. The CDR3 nucleotides read TGTGCCACCAGCAGAGATCTAAATAGCGGGGGATTGAGGGAGACCCAGTACTTC. It translates to CATSRDLNSGGLRETQYF.

The chain is built from TRBV9 and TRBJ1-1; 7 nucleotides match TRBD1. Germline V gene data show CDR1 as SGDLS and CDR2 as YYNGEE. The CDR3 is 14 residues long. V lost 3 bases, J lost 1 base, and 3 bases stayed unmatched. CDR3 in amino acids: CASSGGDRNTEAFF. CDR3 nucleotides: TGTGCCAGCAGCGGGGGGGACAGGAACACTGAAGCTTTCTTT.

J is TRBJ2-1 and V is TRBV2, with TRBD1 matching 9 bases. This CDR3 has 14 amino acids. Unmatched junction bases numbered 12, after V lost 10 bases and J lost 8 bases. The germline gives CDR1 SNHLY, CDR2 FYNNEI. The CDR3 DNA reads TGTGCCACCACCCCGGGACAGGGTCTCGATGAGCAGTTCTTC. Translation: CATTPGQGLDEQFF.

This clonotype was counted a few times. The chain employs TRBV12-3 or TRBV12-4 and TRBJ1-6; 7 bases are a match to TRBD1. The CDR3 totals 13 residues. V was clipped by 7 bases and J by 7 bases; unmatched bases: 4. This CDR3 is CASMGQHNSPLHF. The CDR3 DNA reads as TGTGCCAGCATGGGACAGCACAATTCACCCCTCCACTTT.

The CDR3 region is CATSRDTVEETQYF. In DNA, the CDR3 is TGTGCCACCAGCAGAGATACGGTGGAGGAGACCCAGTACTTC. The chain has TRBV15 and TRBJ2-5; no reliable D call. V lost 0 bases and J lost 5, with 10 bases in between. This CDR3 is built from 14 residues. Germline CDR1 is LNHNV and CDR2 is YYDKDF (reference sequence).